This TCR beta chain is drawn from a study of blood T cell repertoires in COVID-19. Here immunoSEQ multiplex PCR was the method, and the copy in TCRdb shows in-frame clones only, minus some. The sample records about 190,000 clones, roughly 80% being singletons. Per germline, CDR1 SGHDT and CDR2 YYEEEE. V gave up 2 bases and J gave up 3 bases, with 9 bases separating them. The CDR3 extends over 13 amino acids. Sequencing was carried out using peripheral blood. This receptor was taken from a woman aged 45 to 65 with acute or convalescent COVID-19. This rearrangement joins TRBV5-6 to TRBJ2-7; possibly TRBD1 for D (5 bases). CDR3 in DNA: TGTGCCAGCAGCTTTGGGGCAGACTACGAGCAGTACTTC. Its translation is CASSFGADYEQYF.